This T cell receptor (beta chain) is drawn from a study of regulatory T cells in long-lasting Graves disease. Study overall: Antithyroid drug exposure in newly diagnosed Graves' patients had lasted under 3 months. General study results and limits: Persistent patients had a count of shared public clonotypes (more than 2,500) that exceeded that of new patients (approximately 1,000).

Concerning this clonotype: Its antigen is undetermined.

Specified time point: newly diagnosed GD, antithyroid drugs for less than 3 months. The TCR library was prepared using RNA isolated from PBMCs. V was pared by 4 bases and J by 4 bases, with 8 bases between. The CDR3 sequence is 13 residues long. Germline CDR1 SGHTA, CDR2 FQGTGA. CDR3 regions were amplified by Arm-PCR using iRepertoire HTBI primers to build TCR beta libraries. Using its own MiXCR run on the multiplex PCR reads, TCRdb lists one record per CDR3 protein. The repertoire holds around 250,000 distinct CDR3 sequences, with roughly 21% as singletons. The origin of this receptor is a female donor with Graves disease. Source: peripheral blood mononuclear cells (PBMCs), taken at new diagnosis, from a patient treated with antithyroid drugs. The V and J genes are TRBV7-3 and TRBJ1-3; no definite D call. CDR3 coding DNA: TGTGCCAGCAGCTCGACCGAAGGAAACACCATATATTTT. Encoded protein: CASSSTEGNTIYF.